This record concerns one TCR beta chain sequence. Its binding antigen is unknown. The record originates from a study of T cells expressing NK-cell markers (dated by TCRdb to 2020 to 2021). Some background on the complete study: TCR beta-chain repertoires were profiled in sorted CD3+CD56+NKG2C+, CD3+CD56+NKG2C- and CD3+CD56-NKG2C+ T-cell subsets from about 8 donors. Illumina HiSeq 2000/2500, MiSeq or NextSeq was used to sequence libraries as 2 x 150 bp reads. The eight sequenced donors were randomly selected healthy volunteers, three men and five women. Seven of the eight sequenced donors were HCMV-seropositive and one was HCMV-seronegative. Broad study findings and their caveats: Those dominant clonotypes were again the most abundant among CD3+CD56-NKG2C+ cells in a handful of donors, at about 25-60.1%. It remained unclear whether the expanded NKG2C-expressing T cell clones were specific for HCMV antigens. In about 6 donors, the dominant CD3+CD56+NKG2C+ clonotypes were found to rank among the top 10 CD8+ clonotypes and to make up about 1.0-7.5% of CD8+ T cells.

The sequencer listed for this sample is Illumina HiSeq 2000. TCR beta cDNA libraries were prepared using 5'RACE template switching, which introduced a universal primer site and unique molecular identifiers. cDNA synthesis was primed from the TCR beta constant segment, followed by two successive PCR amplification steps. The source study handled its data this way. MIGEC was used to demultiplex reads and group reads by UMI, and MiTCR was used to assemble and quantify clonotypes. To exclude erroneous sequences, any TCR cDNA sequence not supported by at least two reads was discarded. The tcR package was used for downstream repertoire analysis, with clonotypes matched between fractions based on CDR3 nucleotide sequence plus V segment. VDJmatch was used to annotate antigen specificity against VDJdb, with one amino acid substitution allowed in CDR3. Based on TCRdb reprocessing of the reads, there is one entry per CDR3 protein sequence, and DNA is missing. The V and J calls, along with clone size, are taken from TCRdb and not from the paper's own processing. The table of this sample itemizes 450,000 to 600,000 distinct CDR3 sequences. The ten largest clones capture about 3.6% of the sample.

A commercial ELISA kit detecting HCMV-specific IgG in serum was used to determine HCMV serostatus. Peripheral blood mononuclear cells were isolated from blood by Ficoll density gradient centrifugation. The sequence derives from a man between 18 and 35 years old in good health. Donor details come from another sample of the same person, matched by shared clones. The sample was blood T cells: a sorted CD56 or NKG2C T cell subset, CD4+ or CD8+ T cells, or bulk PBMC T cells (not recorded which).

The CDR3 protein sequence reads: CASSFPGMGETQYF. The chain employs TRBV12-3 or TRBV12-4 and TRBJ2-5; the TRBD1 assignment by TCRdb is unverifiable without DNA. From the cysteine up to the phenylalanine, the CDR3 has a length of 14 residues. The record lacks a DNA sequence.